The 32 T cell receptor beta chains below all came from one sample that was sequenced in a study of T cell responses to AZD1222 COVID-19 vaccine (dated by TCRdb to the early 2020s). Libraries were built with the immunoSEQ multiplex PCR assay. The clones in this table, taken by TCRdb from immuneACCESS, are in-frame only. Not every clone is retained; where verified, under half of the shortfall comes from an unresolved V gene, and the cause of the rest is unknown. The sample table records 140,000 to 150,000 clones; approximately 90% of these occur just once. The top ten clones comprise about 3% of the sample. The intended sense of this specimen's time point label: baseline before first vaccination. Reading the label with the study, this specimen's treatment or condition is: meningococcal conjugate vaccine given as trial control. The material was peripheral blood, obtained on day 0 of MenACWY control vaccination. The receptors were sampled from an adult in good health.

The chain links TRBV6-5 to TRBJ2-1, with 15 bases identical to TRBD2. The CDR3 totals 15 residues. Germline assignment: CDR1 MNHEY and CDR2 SVGAGI. J lost 10 bases, V lost 6 bases, and 7 bases had no gene match. The CDR3 spells CASRGTSGGTSEQFF. CDR3 nucleotides: TGTGCCAGCAGGGGGACTAGCGGGGGGACTTCCGAGCAGTTCTTC.

The chain employs TRBV5-1 and TRBJ1-1, with D unclear. Trimming cost V 0 bases and J 1 base, with 7 bases left between them. CDR3 length equals 14 residues. Germline V gene sequence: CDR1 SGHRS, CDR2 YFSETQ. The CDR3 loop reads CASSLGSGNTEAFF. The CDR3, as DNA: TGCGCCAGCAGCTTGGGATCGGGGAACACTGAAGCTTTCTTT.

V usage is TRBV4-1 and J usage is TRBJ2-3; no firm D call. Germline V gene lookup returns CDR1 MGHRA and CDR2 YSYEKL. The CDR3 sequence is 13 residues long. The V gene lost 3 bases and the J gene lost 6 bases, with 10 bases spanning the gap. CDR3 bases: TGCGCCAGCAGCCACCAACCCCCCGATACGCAGTATTTT. Protein sequence: CASSHQPPDTQYF.

The rearrangement links TRBV9 to TRBJ1-4; 7 nucleotides line up with TRBD1. This CDR3 region has 14 residues. The V gene's germline CDR1 is SGDLS and CDR2 YYNGEE. The V gene end was trimmed by 3 bases and the J gene end by 8 bases; junction bases not matched to a gene: 7. In DNA form, the CDR3 reads TGTGCCAGCAGCGCGCAACAGGGGAGAGAAAAACTGTTTTTT. This translates into CASSAQQGREKLFF. Full variable domain (remainder filled in from reference TRBV9 and TRBJ1-4): DSGVTQTPKHLITATGQRVTLRCSPRSGDLSVYWYQQSLDQGLQFLIQYYNGEERAKGNILERFSAQQFPDLHSELNLSSLELGDSALYFCASSAQQGREKLFFGSGTQLSVL.

V gene TRBV7-3 combines with J gene TRBJ1-1; D not certain. The V and J ends lost 1 base and 9 bases respectively, with 12 bases between them. The CDR3 extends over 13 amino acids. Germline CDR1 SGHTA, CDR2 FQGTGA. The CDR3 sequence: CASSLIGLGKAFF. The CDR3 nucleotides read TGTGCCAGCAGCTTAATTGGCCTCGGTAAAGCTTTCTTT.

V gene TRBV6-5 combines with J gene TRBJ1-1; D not resolved. V gave up 0 bases and J gave up 0 bases, with 5 bases separating them. The CDR3 contains 14 residues. Germline-derived CDR1 and CDR2 are MNHEY and SVGAGI. The CDR3 bases are TGTGCCAGCAGTTACTCGAAAGTGAACACTGAAGCTTTCTTT. The encoded protein is CASSYSKVNTEAFF.

V gene TRBV7-9 combines with J gene TRBJ2-7, with 11 nucleotides matching TRBD1. Looked up from germline, CDR1 is SEHNR and CDR2 is FQNEAQ (reference sequence). The V and J ends lost 3 bases and 4 bases, in that order; junction bases with no gene match: 8. This CDR3 contains 16 residues. As DNA, the CDR3 is TGTGCCAGCAGCTTCCCCTTGGGACAGGGGGTGTACGAGCAGTACTTC. Translating it yields CASSFPLGQGVYEQYF.

As DNA, the CDR3 is TGTGCCAGCAGTACCGTGGACAGGGAATTTGGCTACACCTTC. It specifies CASSTVDREFGYTF. The rearrangement uses TRBV2 and TRBJ1-2, with 8 bases aligning to TRBD1. Trimming removed 5 bases from V and 7 bases from J; junction bases left unmatched: 9. In germline, CDR1 is SNHLY, CDR2 FYNNEI. The CDR3 is made up of 14 amino acids.

The rearrangement links TRBV7-8 to TRBJ2-5, with 11 nucleotides matching TRBD2. V lost 4 bases, J lost 9 bases, and 10 bases stayed unmatched. The CDR3 spans 15 residues. Germline V gives CDR1 SGHVS, CDR2 FQNEAQ. The CDR3: CASSSGLAGAKAQYF. The CDR3 bases are TGTGCCAGCAGCTCCGGACTAGCGGGCGCGAAGGCCCAGTACTTC.

This chain joins TRBV6-2 or TRBV6-3 and TRBJ2-7; D is perhaps TRBD1 (6 bases). The germline gives CDR1 MNHEY, CDR2 SVGEGT. The CDR3 totals 13 residues. V shed 5 bases and J shed 5 bases, with 13 bases lying between them. DNA for the CDR3: TGTGCCAGCAGTCTACAGGGTATCAACGAGCAGTACTTC. It specifies CASSLQGINEQYF.

Written as DNA, the CDR3 is TGTGCCAGTATACTAGCGCCCTCCATGTTACAGTACTTC. Translating gives CASILAPSMLQYF. The chain is built from TRBV2 and TRBJ2-5, with TRBD2 identical over 7 bases. The CDR3 is made up of 13 amino acids. V was pared by 9 bases and J by 11 bases, with 15 bases of the junction left unmatched. In germline, CDR1 is SNHLY, CDR2 FYNNEI.

This chain connects TRBV18 to TRBJ2-3; D is unclear. The CDR3 contains 15 residues. V lost 1 base, J lost 2 bases, and 10 bases lay in between. Germline V CDR1 and CDR2: KGHSH, LQKENI. The CDR3 bases are TGTGCCAGCTCACCACTCCTGGCAAACACAGATACGCAGTATTTT. Protein product: CASSPLLANTDTQYF. Filled out from reference TRBV18 and TRBJ2-3, the complete variable domain reads NAGVMQNPRHLVRRRGQEARLRCSPMKGHSHVYWYRQLPEEGLKFMVYLQKENIIDESGMPKERFSAEFPKEGPSILRIQQVVRGDSAAYFCASSPLLANTDTQYFGPGTRLTVL.

This clone has just one count. The chain uses TRBV28 and TRBJ2-7; D may be TRBD1 or TRBD2 (6 bases each). Germline values: CDR1 MDHEN, CDR2 SYDVKM. This CDR3 comprises 14 residues. Trimming took off 4 bases at V and 7 bases at J, with 17 bases between the two ends. CDR3 coding DNA: TGTGCCAGCAGTTATCCGGGGGCGCGTTGGGAGCAGTACTTC. Translation: CASSYPGARWEQYF. Together with reference TRBV28 and TRBJ2-7, the CDR3 gives the full variable domain: DVKVTQSSRYLVKRTGEKVFLECVQDMDHENMFWYRQDPGLGLRLIYFSYDVKMKEKGDIPEGYSVSREKKERFSLILESASTNQTSMYLCASSYPGARWEQYFGPGTRLTVT.

The chain recombines TRBV14 with TRBJ2-7, with a tentative D call TRBD1 (7 bases). The CDR3 is 13 residues long. Trimming stripped 4 bases from V and 3 bases from J, with 10 bases between. Germline V gene data show CDR1 as SGHDN and CDR2 as FVKESK. The CDR3 region is CASSRRGDYEQYF. The CDR3 DNA reads TGTGCCAGCAGCCGCAGGGGGGACTACGAGCAGTACTTC.

This chain uses TRBV9 with TRBJ2-1; the match to TRBD2 covers 14 bases. Germline trimming cut 4 bases from V and 7 bases from J; bases unmatched to any gene: 7. This CDR3 comprises 16 residues. CDR1 and CDR2 (germline): SGDLS, YYNGEE. Here the CDR3 reads CASSTRTSGGRNEQFF. CDR3 bases: TGTGCCAGCAGCACACGGACTAGCGGGGGGAGGAATGAGCAGTTCTTC.

The rearrangement links TRBV5-1 to TRBJ2-1; 9 bases match TRBD2. The CDR3 consists of 16 residues. Germline V gene lookup returns CDR1 SGHRS and CDR2 YFSETQ. The V and J ends lost 4 bases and 8 bases, in that order; junction bases with no gene match: 13. CDR3 region: CASSAPVAGVGDEQFF. The CDR3 DNA follows: TGCGCCAGCAGCGCCCCGGTAGCGGGGGTAGGGGATGAGCAGTTCTTC.

This chain joins TRBV5-1 and TRBJ2-6; no clear D gene. Deletions cut 6 bases from V and 7 bases from J, with 8 bases between. Germline CDR1 SGHRS, CDR2 YFSETQ. The CDR3 totals 12 residues. The CDR3 loop reads CASTENANVLTF. The DNA of the CDR3 is TGCGCCAGCACCGAAAACGCCAACGTCCTGACTTTC.

In this sample, this clone turned up once. The CDR3 sequence is CASSGNDRGNTEAFF. CDR3 nucleotides: TGTGCCAGCAGCGGAAATGACAGGGGTAACACTGAAGCTTTCTTT. The chain recombines TRBV21-1 with TRBJ1-1; the table assigns TRBD1, which was not confirmed against the DNA. TRBV21-1 is given as a pseudogene. CDR3 length: 15 amino acids.

Here the CDR3 reads CASSADRDSPLHF. The DNA for the CDR3 is TGTGCCAGCAGCGCCGACAGGGATTCACCCCTCCACTTT. The chain carries TRBV9 and TRBJ1-6; 7 bases line up with TRBD1. V trimming: 3 bases; J trimming: 8 bases; junction bases outside the gene matches: 2. This CDR3 is built from 13 residues. Germline CDR1 and CDR2: SGDLS and YYNGEE.

V and J are TRBV27 and TRBJ1-2; TRBD1 is a possible D gene (5 bases). This CDR3 spans 16 amino acids. Germline lookup yields CDR1 MNHEY and CDR2 SMNVEV (reference sequence). Trimming removed 2 bases from V and 1 base from J, with 14 bases in between. CDR3 nucleotides: TGTGCCAGCAGTTTAGTGTCCCAGACAGATAACTATGGCTACACCTTC. Residues: CASSLVSQTDNYGYTF.

As DNA, the CDR3 is TGTGCCAGCAGCCTCTCCCACTACGAGCAGTACTTC. Amino acid sequence: CASSLSHYEQYF. The rearrangement links TRBV7-9 to TRBJ2-7; D gene uncertain. The CDR3 has 12 residues. Per the germline V gene, CDR1 is SEHNR and CDR2 is FQNEAQ (reference sequence). With 5 bases removed from V and 3 bases from J, the gap between germline ends came to 8 bases.

The chain joins TRBV28 to TRBJ2-2; D possibly corresponds to TRBD1 (5 bases). The germline V gene encodes CDR1 MDHEN and CDR2 SYDVKM. V was clipped by 4 bases and J by 0 bases, with 15 bases between them. There are 17 residues in the CDR3. CDR3 sequence reads: CASSSLPVGPNTGELFF. CDR3 in DNA: TGTGCCAGCAGTTCCCTTCCCGTGGGGCCGAACACCGGGGAGCTGTTTTTT.

The gene calls are TRBV5-1 and TRBJ1-1; possibly TRBD1 for D (5 bases). The germline gives CDR1 SGHRS, CDR2 YFSETQ. The CDR3 extends over 16 amino acids. V was cut by 4 bases and J by 3 bases, with 19 bases left in between. This chain's CDR3 is CASSPLPAGQDTEAFF. The CDR3 nucleotides are TGCGCCAGCAGCCCCCTCCCGGCAGGGCAAGACACTGAAGCTTTCTTT.

The chain carries TRBV4-1 and TRBJ2-1; maybe TRBD2 (5 bases). There are 15 residues in the CDR3. Germline V gene sequence: CDR1 MGHRA, CDR2 YSYEKL. V was pared by 4 bases and J by 0 bases, with 10 bases between. This CDR3 reads CASSRSGSSYNEQFF. For the CDR3, the DNA is TGCGCCAGCAGCCGATCGGGAAGCTCCTACAATGAGCAGTTCTTC.

This CDR3 reads CASSFRDLMNTEAFF. DNA of the CDR3: TGTGCCAGCAGTTTCAGGGATCTAATGAACACTGAAGCTTTCTTT. The chain carries TRBV27 and TRBJ1-1, with D maybe TRBD1 (5 bases). The V gene lost 3 bases and the J gene lost 0 bases, with 11 bases spanning the gap. This CDR3 is 15 amino acids long. Looked up from germline, CDR1 is MNHEY and CDR2 is SMNVEV (reference sequence).

The chain carries TRBV5-3 and TRBJ1-2; TRBD1 matches at 9 bases. TRBV5-3 is classed as an ORF, of uncertain function. The CDR3 is made up of 15 amino acids. Trimming cost V 3 bases and J 5 bases; bases outside gene matches: 8. The DNA for the CDR3 is TGTGCCAGAAGCTACTACAGGGGGCTGGTGTATGGCTACACCTTC. It is translated as CARSYYRGLVYGYTF.

This chain links TRBV11-2 with TRBJ2-7, with D uncertain. V lost 2 bases and J 3 bases, leaving 8 bases between the germline ends. In germline, CDR1 is SGHAT, CDR2 FQNNGV. The CDR3 sequence is 13 residues long. The CDR3 bases are TGTGCCAGCAGCTTAAGTCTAGACTACGAGCAGTACTTC. It encodes CASSLSLDYEQYF.

The chain carries TRBV29-1 and TRBJ1-3, with unresolved D. Between the trimmed V and J ends, which lost 0 bases and 3 bases, there was a span of 9 bases. The CDR3 is made up of 14 amino acids. The germline V gene encodes CDR1 SQVTM and CDR2 ANQGSEA. The CDR3 spells CSVEDPTDGNTIYF. The CDR3 DNA sequence: TGCAGCGTTGAAGATCCGACGGATGGAAACACCATATATTTT.

The chain is built from TRBV27 and TRBJ2-7; 10 bases agree with TRBD2. Trimming cost V 4 bases and J 2 bases; bases outside gene matches: 5. This CDR3 comprises 15 residues. CDR1 MNHEY and CDR2 SMNVEV come from the germline V gene (reference sequence). Written as DNA, the CDR3 is TGTGCCAGCAGTTATGACCTAGCGGGAGCCTACGAGCAGTACTTC. Amino acids: CASSYDLAGAYEQYF.

The rearrangement links TRBV3-1 (or the pseudogene TRBV3-2) to TRBJ2-1; 12 nucleotides line up with TRBD2. CDR1 and CDR2 (germline): LGHDT, YNNKEL (reference sequence). The CDR3 sequence is 15 residues long. J lost 3 bases, V lost 7 bases, and 4 bases had no gene match. The CDR3 sequence is CASTATSGGYNEQFF. The DNA of the CDR3 is TGTGCCAGCACCGCGACTAGCGGGGGCTACAATGAGCAGTTCTTC.

The V call is TRBV4-2, the J call TRBJ1-5; no reliable D call. Germline values: CDR1 LGHNA, CDR2 YNFKEQ. V lost 0 bases, J lost 3 bases, and 9 bases lay in between. CDR3 size: 15 residues. CDR3 coding DNA: TGTGCCAGCAGCCAAGATGGGCAGTTCAATCAGCCCCAGCATTTT. Amino acids: CASSQDGQFNQPQHF.

The rearrangement uses TRBV19 and TRBJ1-3, with D possibly being TRBD1 (6 bases). With 9 bases removed from V and 3 bases from J, the gap between germline ends came to 15 bases. This CDR3 spans 14 amino acids. Germline V gives CDR1 LNHDA, CDR2 SQIVND (reference sequence). CDR3 amino acids: CASRRDIDGNTIYF. In DNA, the CDR3 is TGTGCCAGCAGAAGGGACATTGATGGAAACACCATATATTTT.